This T cell receptor beta chain is drawn from a study of cytomegalovirus exposure and HLA in healthy donors. Overall study findings and caveats: Later analysis suggested most CMV-associated TCR beta chains were HLA-restricted. No immune exposure information besides CMV serostatus was available. For most subjects, TCR beta sequences were reported to predict HLA-A and HLA-B alleles with accuracy.

Healthy bone marrow donors formed the donor group. Primers for the PCR totalled 60 Vbeta and 13 Jbeta. Assay used: immunoSEQ multiplex PCR; TCRdb lists only in-frame clones, some missing. The sample shows over 150,000 clones, approximately 85% of them seen only once. Comment on this clone: Its antigen remains unidentified.

Trimming removed 4 bases at V and 7 bases at J, with 15 bases between. This CDR3 region has 13 residues. CDR1 is SGHDT, CDR2 YYEEEE, per germline. This chain connects TRBV5-6 to TRBJ2-7, with a weak D call TRBD1 (5 bases). The receptor's source is a girl aged 2-9 years in good health and CMV-seropositive. What was sequenced was PBMCs. The CDR3 DNA reads as TGTGCCAGCAGCCGTGACTCCCCAGGGGAGCAGTACTTC. This translates into CASSRDSPGEQYF.